This T cell receptor beta chain was sequenced in a study of cytomegalovirus exposure and HLA in healthy donors. On this clone itself: The antigen is not known.

General study results and limits: A prior analysis recorded that most TCR beta V segments were productive about 90% or about 30% of the time. Despite most TCR sequences being rare, some public TCRs occurred in many donors.

Losses at the gene ends were 6 bases for V and 3 bases for J; bases not matched to a gene: 15. There are 17 residues in the CDR3. Germline loops: CDR1 MNHEY, CDR2 SMNVEV (reference sequence). Both 60 Vbeta primers and 13 Jbeta primers went into the PCR. Measured with immunoSEQ multiplex PCR; TCRdb has only the in-frame clones, and not every one. The profile shows around 100,000 clones, 55% to 85% of them singletons. The chain uses TRBV27 and TRBJ2-7; 9 bases align to TRBD2. The source is a woman aged 18-30 years in good health and CMV-seropositive. The material sequenced was PBMCs. DNA of the CDR3: TGTGCCAGCAGACTAGTTTATGGCGGGAGGGACGACTACGAGCAGTACTTC. Amino acids: CASRLVYGGRDDYEQYF.